Below, 27 T cell receptor beta chains from the same sample are listed, as sequenced in a study of cytomegalovirus exposure and HLA in healthy donors. Both 60 Vbeta primers and 13 Jbeta primers went into the PCR. The repertoire was sequenced with immunoSEQ multiplex PCR; TCRdb's copy has only in-frame clones and lacks some. This sample has some 41,000 clones, with 51% found just once. Sequences were obtained from PBMCs. All receptors derive from a man in his sixties in good health and CMV-seronegative.

The J gene is TRBJ1-5, the V gene TRBV29-1, with a weak D call TRBD1 (6 bases). Germline values: CDR1 SQVTM, CDR2 ANQGSEA. V lost 4 bases and J 8 bases, leaving 15 bases between the germline ends. The CDR3 consists of 13 residues. The DNA for the CDR3 is TGCAGCGTTGGAAACAGGGCATATGAGCCCCAGCATTTT. Protein product: CSVGNRAYEPQHF. The full variable domain, rest sourced from reference TRBV29-1 and TRBJ1-5, is SAVISQKPSRDICQRGTSLTIQCQVDSQVTMMFWYRQQPGQSLTLIATANQGSEATYESGFVIDKFPISRPNLTFSTLTVSNMSPEDSSIYLCSVGNRAYEPQHFGDGTRLSIL.

This clone was recorded a few times. The chain employs TRBV4-1 and TRBJ2-7; D remains unclear. The CDR3 covers 15 residues. V lost 2 bases, J lost 2 bases, and 13 bases lay in between. Germline loops: CDR1 MGHRA, CDR2 YSYEKL. The CDR3 DNA reads TGCGCCAGCAGCCAAACTCAGGCGCTCACCTACGAGCAGTACTTC. Amino acid sequence: CASSQTQALTYEQYF.

The V and J genes are TRBV7-2 and TRBJ2-3; tentatively, D is TRBD1 (6 bases). The CDR3 is made up of 15 amino acids. Trimming cost V 6 bases and J 5 bases, with 18 bases left between them. Germline V gene lookup returns CDR1 SGHTA and CDR2 FQGNSA. CDR3 nucleotides: TGTGCCAGCAGTGCAACCGGGACACCGCAAGATACGCAGTATTTT. Translation gives CASSATGTPQDTQYF.

About this clone: This specimen includes other DNA sequences encoding the same CDR3. The rearrangement joins TRBV7-3 to TRBJ2-5; the match to TRBD1 covers 7 bases. This CDR3 comprises 14 residues. V lost 5 bases and J lost 1; bases outside the gene matches: 4. Germline values: CDR1 SGHTA, CDR2 FQGTGA. The DNA of the CDR3 is TGTGCCAGCAGCCCGACAGGGCTCCAAGAGACCCAGTACTTC. It encodes CASSPTGLQETQYF.

The chain is built from TRBV30 and TRBJ2-1; 7 bases line up with TRBD1. The CDR3 runs to 13 residues. CDR1 and CDR2 from the germline V gene are GTSNPN and SVGIG (reference sequence). Trimming took 3 bases from V and 4 from J; bases not matched to a gene: 3. The CDR3 coding sequence is TGTGCCTGGAGAACAGGGGAATACAATGAGCAGTTCTTC. This gives the protein CAWRTGEYNEQFF.

The V and J genes are TRBV27 and TRBJ2-7, with 11 bases fitting TRBD1. V trimming: 6 bases; J trimming: 6 bases; junction bases outside the gene matches: 10. The length of the CDR3 is 15 residues. Germline lookup yields CDR1 MNHEY and CDR2 SMNVEV (reference sequence). CDR3: CASRKPGQGVGEQYF. The CDR3 DNA is TGTGCCAGCAGGAAGCCGGGACAGGGGGTCGGCGAGCAGTACTTC.

The chain employs TRBV6-4 and TRBJ2-3; 11 bases line up with TRBD2. With 6 bases clipped from V and 1 base from J, the junction kept 6 bases outside the gene matches. CDR1 is MRHNA and CDR2 is SNTAGT in the germline V gene. This CDR3 contains 16 residues. CDR3 DNA sequence: TGTGCCAGCAGCGTATCGACTAGCGGGGGCACAGATACGCAGTATTTT. This encodes CASSVSTSGGTDTQYF.

V usage is TRBV14 and J usage is TRBJ2-3; TRBD2 agrees at 11 bases. The germline V gene encodes CDR1 SGHDN and CDR2 FVKESK. The CDR3 spans 15 residues. The J segment lost 4 bases and the V segment lost 5 bases, leaving 5 bases of the junction unmatched. The CDR3 loop reads CASSKGLAVADTQYF. CDR3 in DNA: TGTGCCAGCAGCAAGGGACTAGCGGTGGCAGATACGCAGTATTTT.

The CDR3 protein is CATRGNSGNTIYF. In DNA, the CDR3 is TGTGCTACCCGGGGAAACTCTGGAAACACCATATATTTT. V and J are TRBV14 and TRBJ1-3; D unclear. CDR3 size: 13 residues. The V gene's germline CDR1 is SGHDN and CDR2 FVKESK.

The genes are TRBV28 and TRBJ2-1; 14 bases agree with TRBD2. Germline lookup yields CDR1 MDHEN and CDR2 SYDVKM. With 9 bases clipped from V and 12 bases from J, the junction kept 13 bases outside the gene matches. The CDR3 runs 15 residues. CDR3 coding DNA: TGTGCCAGTCTGCCCGTGACTAGCGGGAGGGCAGGGCAGTTCTTC. The encoded protein is CASLPVTSGRAGQFF.

In nucleotides, the CDR3 is TGTGCCAGCAGCCAGTTGACAGGGGGGAATCAGCCCCAGCATTTT. Translating gives CASSQLTGGNQPQHF. The chain employs TRBV4-2 and TRBJ1-5, with 9 bases matching TRBD1. Germline CDR1 reads LGHNA; CDR2 reads YNFKEQ. The CDR3 covers 15 residues. J was trimmed by 4 bases and V by 3 bases; bases with no gene match: 4.

The chain recombines TRBV6-5 with TRBJ2-3; TRBD1 agrees at 11 bases. With 10 bases clipped from V and 4 bases from J, the junction kept 7 bases outside the gene matches. Per the germline V gene, CDR1 is MNHEY and CDR2 is SVGAGI. The CDR3 has 14 residues. CDR3 residues: CATRWDRGADTQYF. In DNA form, the CDR3 reads TGTGCCACCCGATGGGACAGGGGGGCAGATACGCAGTATTTT.

This sequence joins TRBV5-1 and TRBJ1-2, with D unclear. The V gene's germline CDR1 is SGHRS and CDR2 YFSETQ. Trimming removed 0 bases at V and 8 bases at J, with 14 bases between. The CDR3 has 14 residues. CDR3 loop: CASSLGETTLGYTF. The CDR3 DNA is TGCGCCAGCAGCTTGGGGGAGACCACCTTGGGCTACACCTTC. Variable domain in full (rest from reference TRBV5-1 and TRBJ1-2): KAGVTQTPRYLIKTRGQQVTLSCSPISGHRSVSWYQQTPGQGLQFLFEYFSETQRNKGNFPGRFSGRQFSNSRSEMNVSTLELGDSALYLCASSLGETTLGYTFGSGTRLTVV.

This clone was detected a few times. The chain uses TRBV2 and TRBJ1-1, with D unclear. The CDR3 loop spans 14 amino acids. The V end was cut by 1 base, the J end by 1 base, with 7 bases between. Germline loops: CDR1 SNHLY, CDR2 FYNNEI. The CDR3 here is CASSEDTGNTEAFF. DNA for the CDR3: TGTGCCAGCAGTGAAGACACGGGGAACACTGAAGCTTTCTTT.

This clone occurred a few times. V gene TRBV5-1 combines with J gene TRBJ1-1; 7 bases fit TRBD1. The CDR3 covers 16 residues. The germline V gene has CDR1 SGHRS and CDR2 YFSETQ. V lost 0 bases to trimming and J lost 7 bases; unmatched junction nucleotides: 12. In nucleotides, the CDR3 is TGCGCCAGCAGCTTGGAACAGGGGCCAGGTCGTGGTGAAGCTTTCTTT. Protein product: CASSLEQGPGRGEAFF.

This rearrangement joins TRBV6-4 to TRBJ1-4, with TRBD1 matching over 9 bases. CDR1 and CDR2 (germline): MRHNA, SNTAGT. The CDR3 contains 14 residues. Trimming cost V 5 bases and J 6 bases; bases outside gene matches: 4. In DNA form, the CDR3 reads TGTGCCAGCAGTCCGGGACAGGGTTATGAAAAACTGTTTTTT. Residues: CASSPGQGYEKLFF.

This chain joins TRBV21-1 and TRBJ2-2; the table's D call of TRBD2 was not tested on the DNA. TRBV21-1 represents a pseudogene. This CDR3 comprises 15 residues. This chain's CDR3 is CASSSGPTNTGELFF. DNA of the CDR3: TGTGCCAGCAGCAGCGGTCCAACGAACACCGGGGAGCTGTTTTTT.

V usage is TRBV6-5 and J usage is TRBJ1-4; TRBD1 matches at 8 bases. Germline CDR1 is MNHEY and CDR2 is SVGAGI. The CDR3 spans 14 residues. V lost 6 bases to trimming and J lost 5 bases; unmatched junction nucleotides: 5. The CDR3, as DNA: TGTGCCAGCAGGCGACAGGGGCCGAATGAAAAACTGTTTTTT. Translated: CASRRQGPNEKLFF.

This clone has a handful of counts. The gene calls are TRBV11-2 and TRBJ2-2, with 10 bases lining up with TRBD2. The V gene end was trimmed by 2 bases and the J gene end by 5 bases; junction bases not matched to a gene: 5. Germline-derived CDR1 and CDR2 are SGHAT and FQNNGV. CDR3 length: 16 amino acids. In DNA form, the CDR3 reads TGTGCCAGCAGCTTACTAGCGGGAGTGCGGACCGGGGAGCTGTTTTTT. Translating gives CASSLLAGVRTGELFF.

This chain joins TRBV13 and TRBJ1-3; no clear D. The V end lost 1 base, the J end lost 0 bases, and 7 bases lay between the germline ends. The CDR3 totals 15 residues. The germline CDR1 and CDR2 sequences are PRHDT and FYEKMQ (reference sequence). CDR3 region: CASSLDRGSGNTIYF. The CDR3 bases are TGTGCCAGCAGCTTAGACCGGGGCTCTGGAAACACCATATATTTT.

V is TRBV5-4 and J is TRBJ2-5; maybe TRBD2 (6 bases). Germline CDR1 and CDR2: SGHNT and YYREEE (reference sequence). V gave up 4 bases and J gave up 5 bases, with 18 bases separating them. This CDR3 is 15 amino acids long. In DNA, the CDR3 is TGTGCCAGCAGCCCCACGGGACTCAACGGGGAGACCCAGTACTTC. Protein sequence: CASSPTGLNGETQYF.

The V and J genes are TRBV28 and TRBJ1-1; 8 bases are a match to TRBD1. The CDR3 totals 12 residues. With 6 bases clipped from V and 5 bases from J, the junction kept 2 bases outside the gene matches. Germline CDR1 is MDHEN and CDR2 is SYDVKM. This CDR3 is CASRTGGTEAFF. The CDR3 nucleotides read TGTGCCAGCAGAACAGGGGGTACTGAAGCTTTCTTT.

This clone has only a few counts. The chain carries TRBV5-6 and TRBJ2-2, with 8 bases fitting TRBD1. In germline, CDR1 is SGHDT, CDR2 YYEEEE. CDR3 length: 14 amino acids. After removal of 6 bases from V and 3 bases from J, the junction contained 4 bases not matched to a gene. This CDR3 is CASTPTGDTGELFF. The CDR3 DNA sequence: TGTGCCAGCACCCCGACAGGGGACACCGGGGAGCTGTTTTTT.

The chain combines TRBV28 with TRBJ2-3, with D possibly TRBD2 on 6 matching bases. V dropped 11 bases and J dropped 3 bases, with 15 bases sitting between them. Germline values: CDR1 MDHEN, CDR2 SYDVKM. This CDR3 spans 13 amino acids. CDR3 nucleotides: TGTGCCGGCTGGACAAGCGGGACAGATACGCAGTATTTT. Its protein product is CAGWTSGTDTQYF.

The CDR3 DNA follows: TGTGCCAGCGGACTAGCGGGAGGGCCTGGCGGGCAAGAGACCCAGTACTTC. Translated, it gives CASGLAGGPGGQETQYF. The genes are TRBV28 and TRBJ2-5, with TRBD2 matching over 15 bases. The germline gives CDR1 MDHEN, CDR2 SYDVKM. The CDR3 has 17 amino acids. V shed 8 bases, J shed 2 bases, and the junction held 9 bases outside the gene matches.

This clone appeared once. The J gene is TRBJ2-7, the V gene TRBV9; TRBD2 matches 7 bases. V trimming: 4 bases; J trimming: 3 bases; junction bases outside the gene matches: 10. The CDR3 is 15 amino acids. Germline CDR1 SGDLS, CDR2 YYNGEE. CDR3 in DNA: TGTGCCAGCAGCCAAGCTAGCGGACACCTCTACGAGCAGTACTTC. Translation: CASSQASGHLYEQYF.

This rearrangement joins TRBV25-1 to TRBJ2-1, with TRBD1 as a possible D gene (6 bases). The CDR3 has 14 residues. V was shortened by 8 bases and J by 3 bases, with 14 bases between the two germline ends. Germline V gene data show CDR1 as MGHDK and CDR2 as SYGVNS. In DNA form, the CDR3 reads TGTGCCAGCGGCCCTGCAGGGGACTACAATGAGCAGTTCTTC. Protein product: CASGPAGDYNEQFF.